The 23 T cell receptor beta chains reported below all come from one sample, sequenced in a study of beta chain features in type 1 diabetes. Every bit of the isolated RNA underwent reverse transcription, so sequencing read expressed TCRB transcripts. This table comes from immunoSEQ multiplex PCR, and its TCRdb copy is limited to in-frame clones, with some not included. This sample has about 900,000 clones, with 15% to 20% found just once. The sample consisted of naive CD4+ T cells from blood. The receptors were gathered from a woman under 30 in good health.

The rearrangement joins TRBV28 to TRBJ2-7; either TRBD1 or TRBD2 may fit D (6 bases each). V lost 9 bases to trimming and J lost 2 bases, with 14 bases between them. Germline V gene sequence: CDR1 MDHEN, CDR2 SYDVKM. The CDR3 totals 13 residues. CDR3 DNA: TGTGCCAGTTCGATGGGGGGCCCCTACGAGCAGTACTTC. Translated, it gives CASSMGGPYEQYF.

The rearrangement joins TRBV19 to TRBJ2-1; 10 nucleotides align to TRBD1. The V segment lost 4 bases and the J segment 4 bases; nucleotides outside the gene matches: 4. This CDR3 contains 15 residues. Germline CDR1 and CDR2: LNHDA and SQIVND (reference sequence). CDR3 in DNA: TGTGCCAGTAGTAGTAAGGGACAGGGGTACAATGAGCAGTTCTTC. Protein product: CASSSKGQGYNEQFF.

This clone came up a few times. The gene calls are TRBV5-5 and TRBJ2-5, with D uncertain. The ends were cut back, 4 bases at V and 0 bases at J, with 10 bases in the middle. CDR3 length equals 14 residues. The germline gives CDR1 SGHKS, CDR2 YYEKEE (reference sequence). The CDR3 DNA follows: TGTGCCAGCAGCCTTATTGGCTACCAAGAGACCCAGTACTTC. This gives the protein CASSLIGYQETQYF.

With regard to this clone: Other DNA sequences within the sample encode an identical CDR3. The V gene is TRBV18, the J gene TRBJ2-3; the D is unclear. CDR1 and CDR2 (germline): KGHSH, LQKENI. The CDR3 is 13 residues long. V lost 2 bases and J lost 2, with 5 bases in between. CDR3 nucleotide sequence: TGTGCCAGCTCACCAAGCCCCACAGATACGCAGTATTTT. It is translated as CASSPSPTDTQYF. Supplemented by reference TRBV18 and TRBJ2-3, the full variable domain reads NAGVMQNPRHLVRRRGQEARLRCSPMKGHSHVYWYRQLPEEGLKFMVYLQKENIIDESGMPKERFSAEFPKEGPSILRIQQVVRGDSAAYFCASSPSPTDTQYFGPGTRLTVL.

Turning to this clone: Different DNA sequences within this sample yield the same CDR3. The genes are TRBV27 and TRBJ2-3, with D perhaps TRBD2 (5 bases). Deletions cut 6 bases from V and 1 base from J, with 8 bases between. The germline CDR1 and CDR2 sequences are MNHEY and SMNVEV (reference sequence). The CDR3 spans 13 residues. DNA of the CDR3: TGTGCCAGCAGAAGGACTGGCACAGATACGCAGTATTTT. Protein sequence: CASRRTGTDTQYF.

The chain links TRBV2 to TRBJ1-1; tentative D call: TRBD1 (6 bases). The CDR3 runs 14 residues. With 5 bases removed from V and 3 bases from J, the gap between germline ends came to 13 bases. Germline CDR1 reads SNHLY; CDR2 reads FYNNEI. Here the CDR3 reads CASSTGWVYTEAFF. The CDR3 DNA follows: TGTGCCAGCAGTACAGGGTGGGTTTACACTGAAGCTTTCTTT.

The chain is built from TRBV28 and TRBJ1-4; 8 bases agree with TRBD1. Germline loops: CDR1 MDHEN, CDR2 SYDVKM. This CDR3 is 15 amino acids long. Trimming at V came to 3 bases and at J to 7 bases, leaving 7 bases not matched to a gene. The CDR3 region is CASSFLAGGGEKLFF. CDR3 nucleotide sequence: TGTGCCAGCAGTTTTCTTGCAGGGGGCGGTGAAAAACTGTTTTTT.

The genes are TRBV5-6 and TRBJ2-3; 7 bases are a match to TRBD2. Germline CDR1 SGHDT, CDR2 YYEEEE. The CDR3 is made up of 15 amino acids. J gave up 3 bases and V 1 base, and 5 bases lay outside the gene matches. The CDR3 reads CASSLIGTNTDTQYF. CDR3 DNA: TGTGCCAGCAGCTTGATTGGGACTAATACAGATACGCAGTATTTT. The whole variable domain, filled in from reference TRBV5-6 and TRBJ2-3, reads DAGVTQSPTHLIKTRGQQVTLRCSPKSGHDTVSWYQQALGQGPQFIFQYYEEEERQRGNFPDRFSGHQFPNYSSELNVNALLLGDSALYLCASSLIGTNTDTQYFGPGTRLTVL.

The chain is built from TRBV7-2 and TRBJ2-1, with 7 bases that match TRBD2. The ends lost 5 bases at V and 3 bases at J; junction bases unmatched: 4. The CDR3 covers 14 residues. Germline CDR1 is SGHTA and CDR2 is FQGNSA. CDR3 in amino acids: CASSRTRGYNEQFF. The CDR3 DNA reads as TGTGCCAGCAGCCGGACTAGGGGCTACAATGAGCAGTTCTTC.

The table lists this clone with a few counts. The chain is built from TRBV7-2 and TRBJ2-7, with no clear D. CDR3 length: 14 residues. Deletions cut 1 base from V and 1 base from J, with 8 bases between. CDR1 and CDR2 (germline): SGHTA, FQGNSA. The CDR3 coding sequence is TGTGCCAGCAGCTTAGGAGTGATGTCCTACGAGCAGTACTTC. Its translation is CASSLGVMSYEQYF.

This clone occurred a few times. The V gene is TRBV7-2, the J gene TRBJ2-7; D is ambiguous. Germline lookup yields CDR1 SGHTA and CDR2 FQGNSA. The length of the CDR3 is 14 residues. V was pared by 1 base and J by 2 bases, with 9 bases between. CDR3 DNA sequence: TGTGCCAGCAGCTTAGGTCCAGGACCCTACGAGCAGTACTTC. Amino acids: CASSLGPGPYEQYF.

This clone was detected a few times. The V call is TRBV28, the J call TRBJ2-2, with D possibly being TRBD1 (6 bases). This CDR3 contains 15 residues. V lost 8 bases to trimming and J lost 0 bases, with 13 bases between them. Germline V lookup: CDR1 MDHEN, CDR2 SYDVKM. The CDR3 is CASWVGQPNTGELFF. In DNA form, the CDR3 reads TGTGCCAGCTGGGTAGGACAGCCGAACACCGGGGAGCTGTTTTTT.

V gene TRBV19 combines with J gene TRBJ1-5; TRBD1 might be the D (6 bases). This CDR3 region has 15 residues. Trimming cost V 5 bases and J 3 bases, with 14 bases left between them. In germline, CDR1 is LNHDA, CDR2 SQIVND (reference sequence). CDR3 sequence reads: CASSSITGINQPQHF. For the CDR3, the DNA is TGTGCCAGTAGTTCAATTACAGGGATCAATCAGCCCCAGCATTTT.

V gene TRBV18 combines with J gene TRBJ2-1; D is perhaps TRBD1 or TRBD2 (5 bases each). Deletions cut 5 bases from V and 7 bases from J, with 18 bases between. Per the germline V gene, CDR1 is KGHSH and CDR2 is LQKENI. CDR3 size: 15 residues. Here the CDR3 DNA reads TGTGCCAGCTCAGGGACCCTGAATCAGGGAAATGAGCAGTTCTTC. It is translated as CASSGTLNQGNEQFF.

This clone was found a few times. V is TRBV7-2 and J is TRBJ1-2, with 8 bases lining up with TRBD1. Losses at the gene ends were 6 bases for V and 7 bases for J; bases not matched to a gene: 7. The CDR3 is made up of 13 amino acids. Germline V gives CDR1 SGHTA, CDR2 FQGNSA. The CDR3 protein is CASSPGQGSGYTF. Written as DNA, the CDR3 is TGTGCCAGCAGTCCCGGACAGGGAAGTGGCTACACCTTC.

The chain uses TRBV2 and TRBJ1-1, with D possibly being TRBD1 (5 bases). Germline assignment: CDR1 SNHLY and CDR2 FYNNEI. The CDR3 length is 15 residues. V was trimmed by 7 bases and J by 0 bases, leaving 15 bases between them. CDR3 sequence (DNA): TGTGCCAGCACCTTACAGAGGGGCATGAACACTGAAGCTTTCTTT. This codes for CASTLQRGMNTEAFF.

This clone was found a few times. This chain joins TRBV12-5 and TRBJ2-3; 13 nucleotides match TRBD2. Germline CDR1 LGHNT, CDR2 FRNRAP. With V trimmed by 0 bases and J by 2 bases, 2 bases remained unmatched. This CDR3 has 17 residues. The CDR3 spells CASGLVLAGGFTDTQYF. CDR3 nucleotides: TGTGCTAGTGGTTTGGTACTAGCGGGAGGGTTCACAGATACGCAGTATTTT.

The V call is TRBV7-2, the J call TRBJ2-3; TRBD2 might be the D (6 bases). Trimming took off 7 bases at V and 5 bases at J, with 10 bases between the two ends. CDR1 SGHTA and CDR2 FQGNSA come from the germline V gene. The CDR3 covers 12 residues. CDR3 DNA sequence: TGTGCCAGCACCCCAGCGGGAGATACGCAGTATTTT. Its translation: CASTPAGDTQYF.

This clone was found a few times. This chain links TRBV9 with TRBJ2-5, with D hard to call. Looked up from germline, CDR1 is SGDLS and CDR2 is YYNGEE. CDR3 length: 14 amino acids. V was pared by 0 bases and J by 1 base, with 7 bases between. CDR3 sequence: CASSVGLRQETQYF. In DNA, the CDR3 is TGTGCCAGCAGCGTAGGGTTACGCCAAGAGACCCAGTACTTC.

The gene calls are TRBV15 and TRBJ2-7; 11 bases line up with TRBD1. Trimming at V came to 2 bases and at J to 1 base, leaving 7 bases not matched to a gene. The CDR3 has 17 residues. Germline CDR1 and CDR2: LNHNV and YYDKDF (reference sequence). The CDR3 spells CATSRRRDRGGSYEQYF. CDR3 coding DNA: TGTGCCACCAGCAGACGCCGGGACAGGGGGGGTTCCTACGAGCAGTACTTC.

This clone has just a few counts. The chain links TRBV2 to TRBJ1-2; TRBD1 might be the D (5 bases). This CDR3 contains 14 residues. Germline assignment: CDR1 SNHLY and CDR2 FYNNEI. V was trimmed by 10 bases and J by 6 bases, leaving 21 bases between them. The CDR3 coding sequence is TGTGCCATACGTGGGACCGGCCGAAATCATGGCTACACCTTC. This sequence encodes CAIRGTGRNHGYTF.

This clone was observed a handful of times. J is TRBJ2-7 and V is TRBV5-6; D not resolved. CDR3 length equals 14 residues. CDR1 and CDR2 from the germline V gene are SGHDT and YYEEEE. The V and J ends lost 4 bases and 5 bases respectively, with 16 bases between them. The CDR3 is CASSPVGREHEQYF. DNA of the CDR3: TGTGCCAGCAGCCCGGTAGGGCGTGAACACGAGCAGTACTTC.

This clone has only a few counts. The J gene is TRBJ2-6, the V gene TRBV6-6; TRBD1 is a possible D gene (5 bases). The germline gives CDR1 MNHNY, CDR2 SVGAGI (reference sequence). V was clipped by 6 bases and J by 0 bases, with 6 bases between them. The CDR3 is 14 amino acids. CDR3 in amino acids: CASRDSSGANVLTF. The DNA for the CDR3 is TGTGCCAGCAGAGACAGCTCTGGGGCCAACGTCCTGACTTTC.